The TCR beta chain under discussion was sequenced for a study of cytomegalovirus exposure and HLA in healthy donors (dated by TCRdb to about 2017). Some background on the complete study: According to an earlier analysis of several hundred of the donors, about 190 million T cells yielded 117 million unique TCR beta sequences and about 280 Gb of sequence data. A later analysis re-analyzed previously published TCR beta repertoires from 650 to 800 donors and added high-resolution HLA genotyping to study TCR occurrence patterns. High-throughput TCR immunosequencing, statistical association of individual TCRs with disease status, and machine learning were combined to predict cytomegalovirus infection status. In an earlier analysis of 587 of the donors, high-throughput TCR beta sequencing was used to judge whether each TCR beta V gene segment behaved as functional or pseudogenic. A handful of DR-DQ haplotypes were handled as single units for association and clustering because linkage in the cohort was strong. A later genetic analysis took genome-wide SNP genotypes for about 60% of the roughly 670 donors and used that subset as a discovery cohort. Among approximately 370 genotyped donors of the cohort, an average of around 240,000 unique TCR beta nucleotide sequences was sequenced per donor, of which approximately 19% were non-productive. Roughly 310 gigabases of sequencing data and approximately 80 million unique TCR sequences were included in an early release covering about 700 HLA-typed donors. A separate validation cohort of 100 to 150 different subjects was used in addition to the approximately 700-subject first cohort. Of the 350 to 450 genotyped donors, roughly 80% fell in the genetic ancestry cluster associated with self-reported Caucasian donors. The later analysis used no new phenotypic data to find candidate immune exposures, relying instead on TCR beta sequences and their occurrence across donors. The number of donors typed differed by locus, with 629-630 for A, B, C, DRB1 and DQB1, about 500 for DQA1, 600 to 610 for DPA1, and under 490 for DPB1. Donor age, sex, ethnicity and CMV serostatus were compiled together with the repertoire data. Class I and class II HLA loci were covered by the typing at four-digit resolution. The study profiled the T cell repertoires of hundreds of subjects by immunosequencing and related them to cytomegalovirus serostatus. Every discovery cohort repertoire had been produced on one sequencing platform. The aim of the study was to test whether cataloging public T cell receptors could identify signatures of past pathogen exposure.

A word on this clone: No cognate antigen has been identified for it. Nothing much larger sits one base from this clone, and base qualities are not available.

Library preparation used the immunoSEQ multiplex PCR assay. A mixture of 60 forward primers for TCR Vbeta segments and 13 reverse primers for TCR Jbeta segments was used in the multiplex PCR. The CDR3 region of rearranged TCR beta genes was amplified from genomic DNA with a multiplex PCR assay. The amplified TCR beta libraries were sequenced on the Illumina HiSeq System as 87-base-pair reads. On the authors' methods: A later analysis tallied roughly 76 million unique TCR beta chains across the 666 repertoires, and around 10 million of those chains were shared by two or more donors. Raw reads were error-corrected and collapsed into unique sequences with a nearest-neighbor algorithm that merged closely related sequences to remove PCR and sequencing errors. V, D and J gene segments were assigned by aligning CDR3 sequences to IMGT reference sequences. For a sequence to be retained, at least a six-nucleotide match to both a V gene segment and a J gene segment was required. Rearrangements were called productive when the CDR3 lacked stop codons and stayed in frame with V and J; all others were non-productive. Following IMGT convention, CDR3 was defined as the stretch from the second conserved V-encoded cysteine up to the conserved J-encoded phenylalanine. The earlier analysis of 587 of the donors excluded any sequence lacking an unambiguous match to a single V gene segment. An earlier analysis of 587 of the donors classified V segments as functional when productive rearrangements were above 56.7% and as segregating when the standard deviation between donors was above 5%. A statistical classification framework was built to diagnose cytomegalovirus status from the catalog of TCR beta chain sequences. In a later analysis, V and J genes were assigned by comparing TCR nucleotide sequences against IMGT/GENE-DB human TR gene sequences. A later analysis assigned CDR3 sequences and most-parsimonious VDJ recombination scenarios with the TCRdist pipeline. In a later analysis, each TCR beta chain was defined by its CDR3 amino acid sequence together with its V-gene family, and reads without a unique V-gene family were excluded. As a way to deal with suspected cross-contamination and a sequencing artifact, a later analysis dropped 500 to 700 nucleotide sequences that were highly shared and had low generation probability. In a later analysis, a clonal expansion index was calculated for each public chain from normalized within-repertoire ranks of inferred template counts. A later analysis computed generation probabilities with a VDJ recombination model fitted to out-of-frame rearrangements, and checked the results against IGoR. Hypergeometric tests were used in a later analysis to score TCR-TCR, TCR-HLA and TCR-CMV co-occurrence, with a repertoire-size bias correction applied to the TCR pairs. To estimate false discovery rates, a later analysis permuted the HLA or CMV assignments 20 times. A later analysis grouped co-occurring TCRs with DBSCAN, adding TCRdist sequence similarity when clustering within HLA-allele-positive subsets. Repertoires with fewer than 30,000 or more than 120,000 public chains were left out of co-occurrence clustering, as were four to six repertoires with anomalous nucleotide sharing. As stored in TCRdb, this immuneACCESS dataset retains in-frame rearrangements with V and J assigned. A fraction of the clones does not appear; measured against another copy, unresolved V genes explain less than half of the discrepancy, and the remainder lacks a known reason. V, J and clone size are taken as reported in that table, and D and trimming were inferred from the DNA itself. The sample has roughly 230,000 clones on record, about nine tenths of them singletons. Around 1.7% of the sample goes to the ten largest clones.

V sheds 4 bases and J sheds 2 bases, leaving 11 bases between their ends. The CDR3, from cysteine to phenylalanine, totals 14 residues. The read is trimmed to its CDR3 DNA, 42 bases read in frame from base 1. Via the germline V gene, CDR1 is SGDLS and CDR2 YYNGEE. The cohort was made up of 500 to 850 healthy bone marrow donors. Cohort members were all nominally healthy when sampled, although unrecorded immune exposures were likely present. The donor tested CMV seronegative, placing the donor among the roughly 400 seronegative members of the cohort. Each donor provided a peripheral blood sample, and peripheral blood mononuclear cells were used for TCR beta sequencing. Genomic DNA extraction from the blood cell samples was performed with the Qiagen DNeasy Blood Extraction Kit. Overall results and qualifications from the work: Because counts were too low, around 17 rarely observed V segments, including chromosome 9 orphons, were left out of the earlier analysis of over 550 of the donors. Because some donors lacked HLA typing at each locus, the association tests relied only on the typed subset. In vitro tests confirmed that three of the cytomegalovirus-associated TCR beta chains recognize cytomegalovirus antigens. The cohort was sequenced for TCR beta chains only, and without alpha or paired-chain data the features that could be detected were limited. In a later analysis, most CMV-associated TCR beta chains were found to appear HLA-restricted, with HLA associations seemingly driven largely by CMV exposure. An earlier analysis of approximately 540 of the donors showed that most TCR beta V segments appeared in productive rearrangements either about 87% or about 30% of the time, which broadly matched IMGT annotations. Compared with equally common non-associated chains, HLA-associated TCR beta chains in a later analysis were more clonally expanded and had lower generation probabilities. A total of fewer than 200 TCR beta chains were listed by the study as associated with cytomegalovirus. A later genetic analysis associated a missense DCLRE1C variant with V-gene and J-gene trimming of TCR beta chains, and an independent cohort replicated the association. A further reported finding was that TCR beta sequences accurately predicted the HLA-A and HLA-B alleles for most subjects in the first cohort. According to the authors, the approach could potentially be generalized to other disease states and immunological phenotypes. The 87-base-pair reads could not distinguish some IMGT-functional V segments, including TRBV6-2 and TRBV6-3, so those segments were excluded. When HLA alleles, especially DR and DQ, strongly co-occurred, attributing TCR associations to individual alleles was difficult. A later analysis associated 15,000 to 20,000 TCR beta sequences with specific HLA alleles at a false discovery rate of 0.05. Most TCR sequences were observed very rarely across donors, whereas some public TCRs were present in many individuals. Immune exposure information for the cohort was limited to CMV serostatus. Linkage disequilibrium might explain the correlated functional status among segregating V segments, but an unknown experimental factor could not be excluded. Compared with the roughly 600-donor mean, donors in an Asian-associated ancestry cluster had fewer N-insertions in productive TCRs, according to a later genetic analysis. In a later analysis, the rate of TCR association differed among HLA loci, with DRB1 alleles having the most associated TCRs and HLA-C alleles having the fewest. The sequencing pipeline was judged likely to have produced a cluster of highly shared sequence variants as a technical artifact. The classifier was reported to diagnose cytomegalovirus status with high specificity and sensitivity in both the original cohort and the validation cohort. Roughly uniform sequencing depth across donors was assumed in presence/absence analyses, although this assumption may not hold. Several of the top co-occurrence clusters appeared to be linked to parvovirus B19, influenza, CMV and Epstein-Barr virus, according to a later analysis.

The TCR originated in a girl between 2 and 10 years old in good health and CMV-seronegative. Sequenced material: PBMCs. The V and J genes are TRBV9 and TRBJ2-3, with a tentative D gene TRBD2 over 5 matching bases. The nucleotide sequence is TGTGCCAGCAGCAAACCCGGGGACACAGATACGCAGTATTTT. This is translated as CASSKPGDTDTQYF.